The 25 T cell receptor beta chains listed next were all sequenced from one sample in a study of regulatory T cells in long-lasting Graves disease. Through Arm-PCR of CDR3 regions and iRepertoire HTBI primers, TCR beta libraries were built. TCRdb re-called the multiplex PCR reads with MiXCR, one entry per CDR3 protein. The table includes about 220,000 distinct CDR3 sequences, roughly 20% detected once. Documented time point: newly diagnosed GD, antithyroid drugs for less than 3 months. Extracted RNA from PBMCs served as the source of the TCR library. The same data also contributed to another study, on T cells in Graves' hyperthyroidism and ophthalmopathy.

Sequenced material: peripheral blood mononuclear cells (PBMCs), taken at new diagnosis, from a patient treated with antithyroid drugs. The receptor set was obtained from a woman aged 30 to 39 with Graves disease.

This clonotype was detected many times. V usage is TRBV24-1 and J usage is TRBJ2-1, with 11 bases lining up with TRBD1. V shed 4 bases, J shed 8 bases, and the junction held 6 bases outside the gene matches. Germline V gene data show CDR1 as KGHDR and CDR2 as SFDVKD. The CDR3 has 15 amino acids. CDR3 DNA: TGTGCCACCAGTGACTCGGGACAGGGGGTGGATGAGCAGTTCTTC. The encoded protein is CATSDSGQGVDEQFF.

There are a few counts of this clonotype. This sequence joins TRBV9 and TRBJ2-3; D is unresolved. The CDR3 runs 15 residues. CDR1 is SGDLS, CDR2 YYNGEE, per germline. V was clipped by 0 bases and J by 2 bases, with 10 bases between them. The CDR3 loop is CASSVVAAPTDTQYF. In DNA, the CDR3 is TGTGCCAGCAGCGTAGTGGCGGCCCCCACAGATACGCAGTATTTT.

The chain has TRBV2 and TRBJ2-5, with 8 bases identical to TRBD1. The CDR3 spans 16 residues. Trimming took 7 bases from V and 4 from J; bases not matched to a gene: 14. Germline lookup yields CDR1 SNHLY and CDR2 FYNNEI. CDR3 bases: TGTGCCAGCAAAGATCGGCCAGGGGGCAGGGGAGAGACCCAGTACTTC. It is translated as CASKDRPGGRGETQYF.

This chain connects TRBV7-9 to TRBJ1-2, with D tentatively TRBD1 (6 bases). The CDR3 covers 14 residues. Germline CDR1 reads SEHNR; CDR2 reads FQNEAQ (reference sequence). V dropped 5 bases and J dropped 6 bases, with 16 bases sitting between them. The CDR3 region is CASSPKGQGHGYTF. In DNA, the CDR3 is TGTGCCAGCAGCCCGAAGGGGCAGGGGCATGGCTACACCTTC. Combining the CDR3 with reference TRBV7-9 and TRBJ1-2 gives the whole variable domain DTGVSQNPRHKITKRGQNVTFRCDPISEHNRLYWYRQTLGQGPEFLTYFQNEAQLEKSRLLSDRFSAERPKGSFSTLEIQRTEQGDSAMYLCASSPKGQGHGYTFGSGTRLTVV.

This clonotype was counted at least ten times. The chain carries TRBV30 and TRBJ1-4; the D is unclear. CDR1 and CDR2 from the germline V gene are GTSNPN and SVGIG (reference sequence). The CDR3 has 14 amino acids. Trimming removed 2 bases at V and 0 bases at J, with 7 bases between. The CDR3 nucleotides read TGTGCCTGGAGTAGGAGTACAACTAATGAAAAACTGTTTTTT. Its protein product is CAWSRSTTNEKLFF. Full variable domain (rest looked up from reference TRBV30 and TRBJ1-4): SQTIHQWPATLVQPVGSPLSLECTVEGTSNPNLYWYRQAAGRGLQLLFYSVGIGQISSEVPQNLSASRPQDRQFILSSKKLLLSDSGFYLCAWSRSTTNEKLFFGSGTQLSVL.

The chain has TRBV29-1 and TRBJ2-2, with 10 positions matching TRBD1. This CDR3 is built from 19 residues. Trimming removed 1 base from V and 4 bases from J; junction bases left unmatched: 15. Germline-derived CDR1 and CDR2 are SQVTM and ANQGSEA. The CDR3: CSVEVTRPGTGALTGELFF. In DNA, the CDR3 is TGCAGCGTTGAAGTAACCCGCCCCGGGACAGGGGCTCTCACCGGGGAGCTGTTTTTT.

This clonotype was recorded many times. The gene calls are TRBV2 and TRBJ2-1; 12 bases line up with TRBD2. Germline V gene data show CDR1 as SNHLY and CDR2 as FYNNEI. V was clipped by 3 bases and J by 6 bases; unmatched bases: 6. The CDR3 runs 16 residues. The CDR3 region is CASSDLGLAGSNEQFF. The CDR3, as DNA: TGTGCCAGCAGTGATTTGGGACTAGCGGGTTCCAATGAGCAGTTCTTC. The whole variable domain, remainder taken from reference TRBV2 and TRBJ2-1, is EPEVTQTPSHQVTQMGQEVILRCVPISNHLYFYWYRQILGQKVEFLVSFYNNEISEKSEIFDDQFSVERPDGSNFTLKIRSTKLEDSAMYFCASSDLGLAGSNEQFFGPGTRLTVL.

The table lists this clonotype with many counts. CDR3 DNA sequence: TGTGCCAGTAGTATTGCATTACCGACAGAGATCTATGGCTACACCTTC. Translating gives CASSIALPTEIYGYTF. The chain has TRBV19 and TRBJ1-2; tentatively, D is TRBD1 (5 bases). Germline CDR1 and CDR2: LNHDA and SQIVND (reference sequence). CDR3 length: 16 amino acids. V dropped 3 bases and J dropped 4 bases, with 18 bases sitting between them.

This clonotype was seen many times. The chain joins TRBV24-1 to TRBJ2-3, with 7 bases matching TRBD1. The germline V gene has CDR1 KGHDR and CDR2 SFDVKD. Germline trimming cut 1 base from V and 4 bases from J; bases unmatched to any gene: 4. The CDR3 is 15 amino acids. The CDR3 DNA follows: TGTGCCACCAGTGATTTCCGACAGGGCCCAGATACGCAGTATTTT. It specifies CATSDFRQGPDTQYF.

This clonotype was counted at least ten times. J is TRBJ1-2 and V is TRBV7-9; D is ambiguous. This CDR3 is 18 amino acids long. Looked up from germline, CDR1 is SEHNR and CDR2 is FQNEAQ (reference sequence). V shed 3 bases and J shed 2 bases, with 22 bases lying between them. The CDR3 DNA reads TGTGCCAGCAGCTTCTCCAGGCTGATACGGACCGGAAACTATGGCTACACCTTC. Translated: CASSFSRLIRTGNYGYTF.

This clonotype was observed at least ten times. This chain uses TRBV20-1 with TRBJ1-4; TRBD1 matches 7 bases. With V trimmed by 6 bases and J by 3 bases, 4 bases remained unmatched. Germline V gene sequence: CDR1 DFQATT, CDR2 SNEGSKA (reference sequence). The CDR3 extends over 13 amino acids. The CDR3 sequence is CSASTGPNEKLFF. CDR3 DNA sequence: TGCAGTGCCTCGACAGGGCCTAATGAAAAACTGTTTTTT.

This clonotype occurred many times. The J gene is TRBJ1-2, the V gene TRBV30; D might be TRBD1 (5 bases). CDR1 is GTSNPN and CDR2 is SVGIG in the germline V gene (reference sequence). The CDR3 loop spans 13 amino acids. V dropped 7 bases and J dropped 7 bases, with 19 bases sitting between them. The CDR3 DNA reads TGTGCCTTTACCGGGACGCGGGATGGTGGCTACACCTTC. It translates to CAFTGTRDGGYTF.

Many counts were recorded for this clonotype. J is TRBJ2-7 and V is TRBV2; D is unclear. The CDR3 length is 15 residues. Trimming took 2 bases from V and 6 from J, leaving 17 bases between them. The germline V gene encodes CDR1 SNHLY and CDR2 FYNNEI. The CDR3 DNA follows: TGTGCCAGCAGTGAACGTCTGACAATTCGATCCGAGCAGTACTTC. Its protein product is CASSERLTIRSEQYF.

This clonotype was detected many times. The chain links TRBV5-1 to TRBJ2-1; 10 bases fit TRBD1. The CDR3 is 15 residues long. Germline assignment: CDR1 SGHRS and CDR2 YFSETQ. V gave up 1 base and J gave up 8 bases; unmatched junction bases: 6. In nucleotides, the CDR3 is TGCGCCAGCAGCTTGCCCCGGGACAGGGGCGATGAGCAGTTCTTC. It encodes CASSLPRDRGDEQFF.

Ten or more counts support this clonotype. The chain carries TRBV24-1 and TRBJ2-5, with TRBD2 identical over 12 bases. The CDR3 extends over 15 amino acids. V shed 4 bases, J shed 4 bases, and the junction held 3 bases outside the gene matches. Germline V gene lookup returns CDR1 KGHDR and CDR2 SFDVKD. The CDR3 DNA is TGTGCCACCAGTGACCCGGGACTAGCGGGAGAGACCCAGTACTTC. Translation gives CATSDPGLAGETQYF.

This sequence joins TRBV3-1 and TRBJ2-3; D unclear. The germline V gene encodes CDR1 LGHDT and CDR2 YNNKEL (reference sequence). V lost 4 bases to trimming and J lost 1 base, with 21 bases between them. CDR3 size: 18 residues. The CDR3 DNA reads as TGTGCCAGCAGCCGAGTCTTCGCCCGGGCCGGAGGCACAGATACGCAGTATTTT. Residues: CASSRVFARAGGTDTQYF.

V gene TRBV2 combines with J gene TRBJ2-3; 7 bases are a match to TRBD1. J was trimmed by 2 bases and V by 7 bases; bases with no gene match: 6. The CDR3 is 14 amino acids. Germline V CDR1 and CDR2: SNHLY, FYNNEI. CDR3 amino acids: CASKYRGLTDTQYF. DNA of the CDR3: TGTGCCAGCAAGTATAGGGGGCTCACAGATACGCAGTATTTT.

This clonotype was picked up many times. The chain carries TRBV12-3 or TRBV12-4 and TRBJ1-2, with D unclear. Trimming removed 2 bases at V and 3 bases at J, with 7 bases between. The CDR3 length is 13 residues. This CDR3 is CASSLRPDYGYTF. The CDR3 DNA follows: TGTGCCAGCAGTTTAAGGCCAGACTATGGCTACACCTTC.

This clonotype occurred many times. The chain couples TRBV18 to TRBJ1-1; TRBD1 is a possible D gene (6 bases). Trimming left V 5 bases short and J 0 bases short, with 16 bases between. The V gene's germline CDR1 is KGHSH and CDR2 LQKENI. This CDR3 is 16 amino acids long. CDR3: CASSSGWGALNTEAFF. CDR3 sequence (DNA): TGTGCCAGCTCATCGGGATGGGGGGCCCTGAACACTGAAGCTTTCTTT.

A few counts support this clonotype. The junction does not match germline at one end; this may be a read error. The genes are TRBV19 and TRBJ2-1; 9 bases are shared with TRBD2. In germline, CDR1 is LNHDA, CDR2 SQIVND (reference sequence). CDR3 length: 15 amino acids. In DNA form, the CDR3 reads TGTGCAAGTAATGTAGCGGGAGCGTCCTACAATGAGCAGTTCTTC. This encodes CASNVAGASYNEQFF.

The genes are TRBV27 and TRBJ1-5; D perhaps matches TRBD1 (5 bases). There are 14 residues in the CDR3. With 4 bases removed from V and 2 bases from J, the gap between germline ends came to 9 bases. Germline assignment: CDR1 MNHEY and CDR2 SMNVEV (reference sequence). In DNA, the CDR3 is TGTGCCAGCAGTTCAATACAGGGCAATCAGCCCCAGCATTTT. This sequence encodes CASSSIQGNQPQHF.

This clonotype was seen repeatedly, ten times or more. V usage is TRBV6-1 and J usage is TRBJ1-4, with no clear D. This CDR3 is 14 amino acids long. Germline lookup yields CDR1 MNHNS and CDR2 SASEGT. Trimming took 6 bases from V and 5 from J, leaving 13 bases between them. CDR3 sequence: CASRPVQRNEKLFF. The CDR3 DNA reads TGTGCCAGCAGGCCAGTACAACGAAATGAAAAACTGTTTTTT.

A note on this clonotype: It may be a read error: a sequence one base away is much more abundant. This CDR3 fails to terminate in the conserved phenylalanine or tryptophan, so it likely reflects a read error. The chain employs TRBV20-1 and TRBJ2-5; TRBD2 matches at 11 bases. The J call may be incorrect, as the DNA end agrees better with TRBJ2-1. The CDR3 has 14 residues. Looked up from germline, CDR1 is DFQATT and CDR2 is SNEGSKA (reference sequence). CDR3 sequence reads: CSARDPGTSGEQFL. The DNA for the CDR3 is TGCAGTGCTAGAGACCCCGGGACTAGCGGAGAGCAGTTCCTC.

This clonotype has a count of ten or more. The V gene is TRBV30, the J gene TRBJ1-5; D is unresolved. This CDR3 region has 13 residues. Germline CDR1 reads GTSNPN; CDR2 reads SVGIG (reference sequence). V gave up 2 bases and J gave up 5 bases, with 10 bases separating them. The CDR3 reads CAWSRGIDQPQHF. The CDR3 bases are TGTGCCTGGAGTAGAGGCATTGATCAGCCCCAGCATTTT.

This clonotype was counted many times. The V gene is TRBV7-3, the J gene TRBJ2-3, with D unresolved. The CDR3 contains 14 residues. Germline V lookup: CDR1 SGHTA, CDR2 FQGTGA. V lost 5 bases, J lost 6 bases, and 15 bases lay in between. The DNA of the CDR3 is TGTGCCAGCAGCCGAGACCCGGAATCTGATACGCAGTATTTT. This sequence encodes CASSRDPESDTQYF.